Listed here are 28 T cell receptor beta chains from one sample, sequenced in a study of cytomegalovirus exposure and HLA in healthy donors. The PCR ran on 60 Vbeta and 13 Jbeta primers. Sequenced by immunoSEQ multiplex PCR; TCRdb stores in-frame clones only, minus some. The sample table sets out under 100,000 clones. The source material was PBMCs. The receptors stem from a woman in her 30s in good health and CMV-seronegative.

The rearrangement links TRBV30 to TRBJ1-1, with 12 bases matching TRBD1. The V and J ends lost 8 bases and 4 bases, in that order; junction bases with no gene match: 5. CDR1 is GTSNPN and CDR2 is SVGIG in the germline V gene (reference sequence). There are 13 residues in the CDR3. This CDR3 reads CARDRGRGTEAFF. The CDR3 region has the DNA TGTGCCCGGGACAGGGGGCGAGGCACTGAAGCTTTCTTT.

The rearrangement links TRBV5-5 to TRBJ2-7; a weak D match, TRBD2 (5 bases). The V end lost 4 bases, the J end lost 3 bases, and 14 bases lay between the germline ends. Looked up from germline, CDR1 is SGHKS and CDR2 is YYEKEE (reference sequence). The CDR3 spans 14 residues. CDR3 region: CASSPRSGFYEQYF. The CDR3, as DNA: TGTGCCAGCAGCCCGCGGTCGGGGTTCTACGAGCAGTACTTC.

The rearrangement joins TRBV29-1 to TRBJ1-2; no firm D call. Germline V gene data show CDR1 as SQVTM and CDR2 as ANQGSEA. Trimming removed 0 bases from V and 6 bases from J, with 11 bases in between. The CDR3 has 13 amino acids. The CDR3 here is CSVEDRGGNGYTF. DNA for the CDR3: TGCAGCGTTGAAGATCGAGGAGGGAATGGCTACACCTTC.

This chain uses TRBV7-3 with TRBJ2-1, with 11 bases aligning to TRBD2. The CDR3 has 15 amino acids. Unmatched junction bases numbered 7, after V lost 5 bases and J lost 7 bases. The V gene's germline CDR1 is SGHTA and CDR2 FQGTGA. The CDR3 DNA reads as TGTGCCAGCAGCCCTAGCGGGAGGCACGGGAATGAGCAGTTCTTC. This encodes CASSPSGRHGNEQFF.

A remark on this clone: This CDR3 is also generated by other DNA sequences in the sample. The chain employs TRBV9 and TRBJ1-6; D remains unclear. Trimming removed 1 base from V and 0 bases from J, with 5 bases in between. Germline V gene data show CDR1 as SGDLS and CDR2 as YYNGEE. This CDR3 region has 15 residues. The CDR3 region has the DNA TGTGCCAGCAGCGTATCGGTCTCCTATAATTCACCCCTCCACTTT. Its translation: CASSVSVSYNSPLHF.

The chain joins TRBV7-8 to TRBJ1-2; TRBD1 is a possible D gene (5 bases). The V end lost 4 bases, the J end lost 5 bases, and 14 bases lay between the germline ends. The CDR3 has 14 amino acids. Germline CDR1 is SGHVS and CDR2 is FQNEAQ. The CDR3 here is CASSSPYRGYGYTF. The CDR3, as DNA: TGTGCCAGCAGCTCACCTTATCGGGGGTATGGCTACACCTTC.

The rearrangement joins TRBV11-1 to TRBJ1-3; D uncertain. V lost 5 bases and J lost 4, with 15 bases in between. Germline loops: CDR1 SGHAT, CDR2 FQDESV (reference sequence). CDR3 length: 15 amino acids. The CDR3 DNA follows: TGTGCCAGCAGCCTACTCGCCAATGCCGGAAACACCATATATTTT. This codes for CASSLLANAGNTIYF. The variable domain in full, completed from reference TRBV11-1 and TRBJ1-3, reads EAEVAQSPRYKITEKSQAVAFWCDPISGHATLYWYRQILGQGPELLVQFQDESVVDDSQLPKDRFSAERLKGVDSTLKIQPAELGDSAMYLCASSLLANAGNTIYFGEGSWLTVV.

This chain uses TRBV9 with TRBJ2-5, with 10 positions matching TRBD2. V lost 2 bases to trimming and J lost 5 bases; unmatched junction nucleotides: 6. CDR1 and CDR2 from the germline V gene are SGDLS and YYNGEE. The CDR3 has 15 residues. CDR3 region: CASSVGTSVEETQYF. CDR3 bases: TGTGCCAGCAGCGTCGGGACTAGCGTTGAGGAGACCCAGTACTTC.

Here the CDR3 DNA reads TGTGCCAGCTCACCTCGAGGGGGAGAGCAGTTCTTC. It translates to CASSPRGGEQFF. The chain employs TRBV18 and TRBJ2-1; D may be TRBD1 (6 bases). V dropped 3 bases and J dropped 10 bases, with 10 bases sitting between them. The CDR3 spans 12 residues. CDR1 KGHSH and CDR2 LQKENI come from the germline V gene.

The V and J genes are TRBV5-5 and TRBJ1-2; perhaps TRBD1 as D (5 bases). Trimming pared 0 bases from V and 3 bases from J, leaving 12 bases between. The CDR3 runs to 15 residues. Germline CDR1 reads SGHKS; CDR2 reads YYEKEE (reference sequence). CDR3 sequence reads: CASSLAVGGDYGYTF. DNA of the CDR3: TGTGCCAGCAGCTTGGCGGTCGGAGGGGACTATGGCTACACCTTC.

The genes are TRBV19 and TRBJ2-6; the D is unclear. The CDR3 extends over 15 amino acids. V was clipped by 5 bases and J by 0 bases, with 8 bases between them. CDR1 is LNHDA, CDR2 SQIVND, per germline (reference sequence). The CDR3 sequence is CASSGTFSGANVLTF. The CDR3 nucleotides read TGTGCCAGTAGTGGTACATTCTCTGGGGCCAACGTCCTGACTTTC.

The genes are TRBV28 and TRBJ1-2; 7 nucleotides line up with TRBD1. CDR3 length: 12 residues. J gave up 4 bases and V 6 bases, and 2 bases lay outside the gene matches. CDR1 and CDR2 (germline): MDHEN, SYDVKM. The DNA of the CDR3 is TGTGCCAGCAGGGGGGACAGCTATGGCTACACCTTC. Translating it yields CASRGDSYGYTF.

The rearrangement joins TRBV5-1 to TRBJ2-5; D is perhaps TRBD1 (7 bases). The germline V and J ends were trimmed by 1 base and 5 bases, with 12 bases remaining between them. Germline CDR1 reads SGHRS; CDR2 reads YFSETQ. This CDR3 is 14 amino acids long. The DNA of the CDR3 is TGCGCCAGCAGCTTGACAGGGGCGGGGGAGACCCAGTACTTC. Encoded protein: CASSLTGAGETQYF. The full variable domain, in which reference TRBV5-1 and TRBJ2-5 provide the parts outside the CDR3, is KAGVTQTPRYLIKTRGQQVTLSCSPISGHRSVSWYQQTPGQGLQFLFEYFSETQRNKGNFPGRFSGRQFSNSRSEMNVSTLELGDSALYLCASSLTGAGETQYFGPGTRLLVL.

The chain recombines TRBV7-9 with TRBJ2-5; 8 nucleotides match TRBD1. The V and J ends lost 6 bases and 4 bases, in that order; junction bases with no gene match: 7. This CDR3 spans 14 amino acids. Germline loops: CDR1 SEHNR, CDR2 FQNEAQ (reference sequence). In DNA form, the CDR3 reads TGTGCCAGCAGTCCAGGGGGCCCAGCAGAGACCCAGTACTTC. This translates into CASSPGGPAETQYF.

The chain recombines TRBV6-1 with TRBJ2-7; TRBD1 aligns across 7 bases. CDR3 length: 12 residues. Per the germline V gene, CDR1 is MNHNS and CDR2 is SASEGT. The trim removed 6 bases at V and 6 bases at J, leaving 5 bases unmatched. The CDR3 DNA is TGTGCCAGCAGCCCGGACAGGCGCGAGCAGTACTTC. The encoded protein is CASSPDRREQYF.

The DNA of the CDR3 is TGTGCCAGCAGCGACAGGGCGGGGGGAAACATTCAGTACTTC. Translation gives CASSDRAGGNIQYF. The chain employs TRBV25-1 and TRBJ2-4; a weak D match, TRBD2 (8 bases). Germline V lookup: CDR1 MGHDK, CDR2 SYGVNS. The CDR3 spans 14 residues. V shed 6 bases and J shed 6 bases, with 15 bases lying between them. Drawing the rest from reference TRBV25-1 and TRBJ2-4, the complete variable domain is EADIYQTPRYLVIGTGKKITLECSQTMGHDKMYWYQQDPGMELHLIHYSYGVNSTEKGDLSSESTVSRIRTEHFPLTLESARPSHTSQYLCASSDRAGGNIQYFGAGTRLSVL.

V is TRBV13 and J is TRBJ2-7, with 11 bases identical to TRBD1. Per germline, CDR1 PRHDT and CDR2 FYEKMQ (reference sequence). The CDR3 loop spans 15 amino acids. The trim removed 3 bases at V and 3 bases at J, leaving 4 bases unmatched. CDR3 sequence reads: CASSLIGTGGYEQYF. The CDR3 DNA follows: TGTGCCAGCAGCTTGATAGGGACAGGGGGCTACGAGCAGTACTTC.

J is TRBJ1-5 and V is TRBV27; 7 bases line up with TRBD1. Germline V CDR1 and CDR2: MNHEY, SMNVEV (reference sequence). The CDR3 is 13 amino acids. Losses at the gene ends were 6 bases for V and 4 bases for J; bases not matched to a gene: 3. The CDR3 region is CASSSTGNQPQHF. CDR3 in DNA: TGTGCCAGCAGCTCGACAGGGAATCAGCCCCAGCATTTT.

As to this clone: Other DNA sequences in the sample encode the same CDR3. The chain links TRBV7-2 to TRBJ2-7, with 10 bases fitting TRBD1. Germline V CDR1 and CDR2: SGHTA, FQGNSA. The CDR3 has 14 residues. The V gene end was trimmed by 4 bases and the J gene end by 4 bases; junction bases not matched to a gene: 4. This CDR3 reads CASSSRQGAYEQYF. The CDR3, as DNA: TGTGCCAGCAGCTCCAGACAGGGGGCATACGAGCAGTACTTC.

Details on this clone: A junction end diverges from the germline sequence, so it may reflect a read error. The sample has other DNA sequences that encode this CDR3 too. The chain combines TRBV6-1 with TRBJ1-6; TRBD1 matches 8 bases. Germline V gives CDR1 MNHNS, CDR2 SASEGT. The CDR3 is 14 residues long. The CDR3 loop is CASSLQGADSPLHF. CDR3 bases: TGTGCCAGCAGTCTGCAGGGGGCGGATTCGCCCCTCCACTTT.

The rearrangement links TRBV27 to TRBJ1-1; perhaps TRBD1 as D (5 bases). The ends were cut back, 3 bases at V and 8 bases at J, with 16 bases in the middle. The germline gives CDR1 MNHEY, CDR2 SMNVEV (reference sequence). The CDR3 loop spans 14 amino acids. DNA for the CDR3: TGTGCCAGCAGTTTTTCAGGTCTTCAGGGAGAAGCTTTCTTT. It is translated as CASSFSGLQGEAFF.

CDR3 residues: CASANSGLNEQYF. The DNA for the CDR3 is TGTGCCAGCGCTAACTCGGGACTAAACGAGCAGTACTTC. The chain links TRBV6-5 to TRBJ2-7; 7 nucleotides line up with TRBD2. The CDR3 covers 13 residues. The ends lost 8 bases at V and 5 bases at J; junction bases unmatched: 9. CDR1 is MNHEY and CDR2 is SVGAGI in the germline V gene.

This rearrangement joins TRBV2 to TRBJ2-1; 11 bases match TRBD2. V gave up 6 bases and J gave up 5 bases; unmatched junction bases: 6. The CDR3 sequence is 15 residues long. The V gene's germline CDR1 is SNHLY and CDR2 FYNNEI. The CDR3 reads CASSQTSGIHNEQFF. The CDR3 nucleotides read TGTGCCAGCAGCCAGACTAGCGGGATCCACAATGAGCAGTTCTTC.

For the CDR3, the DNA is TGTGCCAGCAGTCGACAGATGAACACTGAAGCTTTCTTT. This codes for CASSRQMNTEAFF. The chain is built from TRBV2 and TRBJ1-1, with D tentatively TRBD1 (5 bases). Germline V gene sequence: CDR1 SNHLY, CDR2 FYNNEI. This CDR3 contains 13 residues. Trimming removed 5 bases at V and 0 bases at J, with 7 bases between.

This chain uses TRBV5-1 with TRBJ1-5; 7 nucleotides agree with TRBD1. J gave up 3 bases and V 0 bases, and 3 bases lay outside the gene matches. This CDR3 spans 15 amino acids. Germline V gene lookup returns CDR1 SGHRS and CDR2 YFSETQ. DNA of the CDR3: TGCGCCAGCAGCTTGGGGGACAGTGTCAATCAGCCCCAGCATTTT. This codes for CASSLGDSVNQPQHF.

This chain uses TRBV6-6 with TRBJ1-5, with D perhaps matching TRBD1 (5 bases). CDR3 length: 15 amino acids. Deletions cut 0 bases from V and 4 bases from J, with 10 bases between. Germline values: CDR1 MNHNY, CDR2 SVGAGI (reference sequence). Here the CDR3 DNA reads TGTGCCAGCAGTTACTCCGGGGGGGTGAATCAGCCCCAGCATTTT. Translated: CASSYSGGVNQPQHF.

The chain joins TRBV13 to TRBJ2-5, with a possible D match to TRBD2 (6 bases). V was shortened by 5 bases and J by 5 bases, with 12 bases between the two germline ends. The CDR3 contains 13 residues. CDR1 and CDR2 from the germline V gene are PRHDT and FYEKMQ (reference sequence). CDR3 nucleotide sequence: TGTGCCAGCAGCGGGCCGACTAGGGAGACCCAGTACTTC. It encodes CASSGPTRETQYF.

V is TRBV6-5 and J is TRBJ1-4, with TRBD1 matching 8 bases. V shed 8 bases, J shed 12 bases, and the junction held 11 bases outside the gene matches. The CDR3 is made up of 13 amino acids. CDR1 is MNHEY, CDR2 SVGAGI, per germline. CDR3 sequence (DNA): TGTGCCAGCTCCCCCCCGGGACAGGAGGAACTGTTTTTT. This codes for CASSPPGQEELFF.